This is a list of T cell receptor beta chains from one sample in a study of shared clonotypes between healthy human individuals. Repertoires were generated with immunoSEQ multiplex PCR, while TCRdb's copy carries only in-frame clones and drops some. The sample includes about 1.1 million clones, roughly 80% of them seen just once. The sequenced sample consisted of memory CD4+ T cells from PBMCs. Receptor source: a man younger than 35 in good health. Some clones in this sample may be carry-over from other donors' samples. The CDR3 runs from the conserved cysteine through the conserved F or W. The order of the fields is V gene, J gene, D gene, clone size, CDR3 protein, CDR3 DNA. A D gene is named only where the DNA matches it firmly. Some rows mark clone size as missing; the rest say once, few, many or name a class of expanded clone.

TRBV4-3,TRBJ2-7,TRBD2,-,CASSQDLAGAVYEQYF,TGCGCCAGCAGCCAAGATCTAGCGGGAGCCGTCTACGAGCAGTACTTC
TRBV5-1,TRBJ2-1,-,-,CASSLDGGSSYNEQFF,TGCGCCAGCAGCTTGGATGGCGGGTCCTCCTACAATGAGCAGTTCTTC
TRBV2,TRBJ2-2,-,-,CASSERRATYTGELFF,TGTGCCAGCAGTGAACGGAGGGCCACCTACACCGGGGAGCTGTTTTTT
TRBV5-1,TRBJ2-1,-,-,CASSLESSRQGSEQFF,TGCGCCAGCAGCTTGGAATCGAGCCGTCAGGGGAGTGAGCAGTTCTTC
TRBV5-6,TRBJ2-7,-,-,CASSPNPHNGAEQYF,TGTGCCAGCAGCCCTAACCCGCATAATGGGGCCGAGCAGTACTTC
TRBV5-4,TRBJ2-2,TRBD2,few,CASSRGPHGGTGELFF,TGTGCCAGCAGCCGGGGACCGCACGGGGGGACCGGGGAGCTGTTTTTT
TRBV5-4,TRBJ2-1,-,few,CASSLSHDLGEYSYNEQFF,TGTGCCAGCAGCTTGAGTCATGATCTCGGCGAGTACTCCTACAATGAGCAGTTCTTC
TRBV11-1,TRBJ2-7,TRBD1,-,CASSHPDRGHNYEQYF,TGTGCCAGCAGCCACCCCGACAGGGGGCACAACTACGAGCAGTACTTC
TRBV7-2,TRBJ1-2,-,-,CASSLEGVGYGYTF,TGTGCCAGCAGCTTAGAAGGGGTGGGTTATGGCTACACCTTC
TRBV5-5,TRBJ2-7,TRBD1,-,CASSLGRGQGRYEQYF,TGTGCCAGCAGCTTGGGTCGAGGACAGGGTAGGTACGAGCAGTACTTC
TRBV5-1,TRBJ2-3,-,-,CASSPGASTDTQYF,TGCGCCAGCAGCCCCGGGGCGAGCACAGATACGCAGTATTTT
TRBV30,TRBJ2-5,-,-,CAWGQGMGETQYF,TGTGCCTGGGGCCAGGGGATGGGGGAGACCCAGTACTTC
TRBV19,TRBJ1-1,TRBD1,-,CASRETGVLNTEAFF,TGTGCCAGTAGGGAGACAGGGGTACTGAACACTGAAGCTTTCTTT
TRBV7-8,TRBJ2-5,TRBD2,-,CASSPGTIALQETQYF,TGTGCCAGCAGCCCCGGGACTATCGCCCTCCAAGAGACCCAGTACTTC
TRBV19,TRBJ2-6,TRBD1,-,CASSTGTDSGANVLTF,TGTGCCAGTAGTACAGGGACAGACTCTGGGGCCAACGTCCTGACTTTC
TRBV18,TRBJ1-1,TRBD1,-,CASSPSWTGAEAFF,TGTGCCAGCTCACCAAGTTGGACAGGGGCTGAAGCTTTCTTT
TRBV6-1,TRBJ2-3,-,-,CASSEPRLGTDTQYF,TGTGCCAGCAGTGAGCCCCGTCTAGGTACAGATACGCAGTATTTT
TRBV28,TRBJ1-4,TRBD1,few,CASRGDRGNEKLFF,TGTGCCAGCCGGGGGGACAGAGGGAATGAAAAACTGTTTTTT